This entry lists 30 T cell receptor beta chains sequenced from one sample in a study of shared clonotypes between healthy human individuals. Produced via immunoSEQ multiplex PCR; TCRdb's table is partial and in-frame only. Among 1,400,000 or so clones listed, around 98.5% were seen once. The specimen was naive CD4+ T cells sorted from blood. Described subset: CD45RA+ positively selected. The receptors stem from a man aged 25 to 40 in good health.

V usage is TRBV5-3 and J usage is TRBJ1-5; D is unresolved. TRBV5-3 carries the ORF label, with uncertain function. The CDR3 has 18 amino acids. Trimming took 4 bases from V and 0 from J, leaving 20 bases between them. CDR3 in DNA: TGTGCCAGAAGCCTCGGGAACCCCCGGATTTATAGCAATCAGCCCCAGCATTTT. Its translation: CARSLGNPRIYSNQPQHF.

For this clone: This same CDR3 is encoded by further DNA sequences in the sample. The chain joins TRBV18 to TRBJ2-1, with D maybe TRBD2 (5 bases). The V end was cut by 3 bases, the J end by 0 bases, with 9 bases between. The germline V gene has CDR1 KGHSH and CDR2 LQKENI. The CDR3 spans 15 residues. The CDR3 region is CASSPRVSSYNEQFF. In nucleotides, the CDR3 is TGTGCCAGCTCACCGCGGGTTAGCTCCTACAATGAGCAGTTCTTC.

The V and J genes are TRBV19 and TRBJ2-4; D is uncertain. Trimming cost V 10 bases and J 0 bases, with 4 bases left between them. CDR3 length: 11 amino acids. The germline V gene encodes CDR1 LNHDA and CDR2 SQIVND (reference sequence). Written as DNA, the CDR3 is TGTGCCACGACAGCCAAAAACATTCAGTACTTC. Its protein product is CATTAKNIQYF.

The chain carries TRBV7-2 and TRBJ2-3; a possible D gene is TRBD1 (6 bases). The CDR3 contains 17 residues. CDR1 and CDR2 (germline): SGHTA, FQGNSA. The ends were cut back, 1 base at V and 2 bases at J, with 16 bases in the middle. Written as DNA, the CDR3 is TGTGCCAGCAGCTTAGGGGACGGGACACTACTCACAGATACGCAGTATTTT. Residues: CASSLGDGTLLTDTQYF.

The chain is built from TRBV28 and TRBJ1-4, with a tentative D call TRBD1 (5 bases). The CDR3 extends over 14 amino acids. The V gene lost 0 bases and the J gene lost 4 bases, with 6 bases spanning the gap. Looked up from germline, CDR1 is MDHEN and CDR2 is SYDVKM. The CDR3 sequence is CASSLWTVNEKLFF. The CDR3 DNA is TGTGCCAGCAGTTTATGGACAGTTAATGAAAAACTGTTTTTT. The entire variable domain, with the rest obtained from reference TRBV28 and TRBJ1-4, is as follows: DVKVTQSSRYLVKRTGEKVFLECVQDMDHENMFWYRQDPGLGLRLIYFSYDVKMKEKGDIPEGYSVSREKKERFSLILESASTNQTSMYLCASSLWTVNEKLFFGSGTQLSVL.

CDR3 nucleotides: TGTGCCAGCAGCCCATACCCGGAGGTGGTAAATGAGCAGTTCTTC. It yields the protein CASSPYPEVVNEQFF. This rearrangement joins TRBV11-3 to TRBJ2-1; the D gene is possibly TRBD2 (5 bases). The V end lost 5 bases, the J end lost 7 bases, and 18 bases lay between the germline ends. CDR3 length equals 15 residues. The germline CDR1 and CDR2 sequences are SGHNT and YENEEA.

The CDR3 protein is CASLVSPGSYNEQFF. The CDR3 DNA reads TGCGCCAGCCTTGTCTCCCCGGGCTCCTACAATGAGCAGTTCTTC. This chain links TRBV5-1 with TRBJ2-1; no definite D call. The V and J ends lost 7 bases and 0 bases respectively, with 14 bases between them. CDR1 SGHRS and CDR2 YFSETQ come from the germline V gene. The CDR3 has 15 residues.

This rearrangement joins TRBV7-2 to TRBJ2-3; D remains unclear. The CDR3 spans 14 residues. Trimming stripped 3 bases from V and 4 bases from J, with 11 bases between. Per the germline V gene, CDR1 is SGHTA and CDR2 is FQGNSA. Here the CDR3 DNA reads TGTGCCAGCAGCTTCGACTCCGTCGCAGATACGCAGTATTTT. It translates to CASSFDSVADTQYF. The whole variable domain, filled in from reference TRBV7-2 and TRBJ2-3, reads GAGVSQSPSNKVTEKGKDVELRCDPISGHTALYWYRQSLGQGLEFLIYFQGNSAPDKSGLPSDRFSAERTGGSVSTLTIQRTQQEDSAVYLCASSFDSVADTQYFGPGTRLTVL.

The rearrangement links TRBV19 to TRBJ2-2; no definite D call. The CDR3 length is 13 residues. CDR1 LNHDA and CDR2 SQIVND come from the germline V gene (reference sequence). The ends were cut back, 2 bases at V and 6 bases at J, with 7 bases in the middle. The CDR3, as DNA: TGTGCCAGTAGTATATTTCACCCCGGGGAGCTGTTTTTT. Protein: CASSIFHPGELFF.

V is TRBV7-2 and J is TRBJ2-7; perhaps TRBD2 as D (6 bases). This CDR3 spans 14 amino acids. CDR1 is SGHTA and CDR2 is FQGNSA in the germline V gene. Trimming stripped 3 bases from V and 3 bases from J, with 12 bases between. The CDR3 protein is CASSFGTWDYEQYF. The CDR3 DNA follows: TGTGCCAGCAGCTTCGGGACTTGGGACTACGAGCAGTACTTC.

The chain couples TRBV6-6 to TRBJ2-2; 10 positions agree with TRBD2. V was pared by 0 bases and J by 6 bases, with 4 bases of the junction left unmatched. Germline V CDR1 and CDR2: MNHNY, SVGAGI (reference sequence). There are 16 residues in the CDR3. This CDR3 is CASSYSVLAGPGELFF. CDR3 bases: TGTGCCAGCAGTTACTCGGTACTAGCGGGGCCCGGGGAGCTGTTTTTT.

The chain has TRBV27 and TRBJ2-7; 7 nucleotides line up with TRBD1. Trimming cost V 0 bases and J 3 bases; bases outside gene matches: 20. The germline V gene has CDR1 MNHEY and CDR2 SMNVEV (reference sequence). The CDR3 runs 20 residues. CDR3 protein: CASSLSRGVNRGVGNYEQYF. CDR3 bases: TGTGCCAGCAGTTTATCCAGGGGCGTAAACAGGGGCGTAGGGAACTACGAGCAGTACTTC.

This chain uses TRBV7-9 with TRBJ2-2; possible D gene TRBD2, 6 bases. There are 14 residues in the CDR3. CDR1 and CDR2 (germline): SEHNR, FQNEAQ (reference sequence). V was clipped by 8 bases and J by 4 bases, with 14 bases between them. The CDR3 sequence: CASPREKVTGELFF. The CDR3 DNA reads as TGTGCCAGCCCTCGGGAGAAAGTCACCGGGGAGCTGTTTTTT.

This chain connects TRBV7-3 to TRBJ2-7; a weak D match, TRBD1 (7 bases). Germline assignment: CDR1 SGHTA and CDR2 FQGTGA. Deletions cut 5 bases from V and 1 base from J, with 12 bases between. This CDR3 comprises 14 residues. The CDR3 DNA follows: TGTGCCAGCAGCCCCAGGGGGGATTCCTACGAGCAGTACTTC. It translates to CASSPRGDSYEQYF.

Notes on this clone: This sample also contains other DNA sequences that code for the same CDR3. The V gene is TRBV5-1, the J gene TRBJ1-1; D gene ambiguous. Trimming pared 0 bases from V and 1 base from J, leaving 4 bases between. The germline gives CDR1 SGHRS, CDR2 YFSETQ. CDR3 length equals 13 residues. The CDR3 here is CASSLAENTEAFF. Written as DNA, the CDR3 is TGCGCCAGCAGCTTGGCAGAGAACACTGAAGCTTTCTTT. The full variable domain, with the rest looked up from reference TRBV5-1 and TRBJ1-1, is KAGVTQTPRYLIKTRGQQVTLSCSPISGHRSVSWYQQTPGQGLQFLFEYFSETQRNKGNFPGRFSGRQFSNSRSEMNVSTLELGDSALYLCASSLAENTEAFFGQGTRLTVV.

The V gene is TRBV5-1, the J gene TRBJ2-1, with 14 bases aligning to TRBD2. The CDR3 loop spans 18 amino acids. V shed 4 bases and J 4 bases; nucleotides not matched to a gene: 10. CDR1 and CDR2 (germline): SGHRS, YFSETQ. The CDR3 sequence is CASSPGLAGGLIYNEQFF. The DNA of the CDR3 is TGCGCCAGCAGCCCTGGACTAGCGGGAGGCCTAATATACAATGAGCAGTTCTTC.

This chain joins TRBV7-2 and TRBJ1-5, with a possible D match to TRBD1 (6 bases). The length of the CDR3 is 17 residues. V was cut by 1 base and J by 0 bases, with 13 bases left in between. Germline lookup yields CDR1 SGHTA and CDR2 FQGNSA. The CDR3 loop is CASSLETGTYSNQPQHF. CDR3 coding DNA: TGTGCCAGCAGCTTAGAGACAGGAACTTATAGCAATCAGCCCCAGCATTTT.

This chain connects TRBV5-4 to TRBJ2-7, with 8 bases that match TRBD1. The trim removed 0 bases at V and 4 bases at J, leaving 6 bases unmatched. The CDR3 contains 15 residues. In germline, CDR1 is SGHNT, CDR2 YYREEE (reference sequence). CDR3: CASSLGGQGLYEQYF. The CDR3 coding sequence is TGTGCCAGCAGCTTGGGCGGACAGGGTTTATACGAGCAGTACTTC.

V usage is TRBV7-6 and J usage is TRBJ1-2; D is unresolved. The germline CDR1 and CDR2 sequences are SGHVS and FNYEAQ. Between the trimmed V and J ends, which lost 0 bases and 4 bases, there was a span of 12 bases. The CDR3 has 15 amino acids. In DNA, the CDR3 is TGTGCCAGCAGCTTAGCTCCGGGCCAAGCCTATGGCTACACCTTC. Amino acids: CASSLAPGQAYGYTF. The entire variable domain, with the rest obtained from reference TRBV7-6 and TRBJ1-2, is as follows: GAGVSQSPRYKVTKRGQDVALRCDPISGHVSLYWYRQALGQGPEFLTYFNYEAQQDKSGLPNDRFSAERPEGSISTLTIQRTEQRDSAMYRCASSLAPGQAYGYTFGSGTRLTVV.

CDR3 in DNA: TGTGCCAGCTCACCTCAGGACGTCCCTTCGCAGTATTTT. Its translation: CASSPQDVPSQYF. The rearrangement links TRBV18 to TRBJ2-3; no reliable D call. The CDR3 is 13 residues long. Germline CDR1 and CDR2: KGHSH and LQKENI. The germline V and J ends were trimmed by 3 bases and 10 bases, with 14 bases remaining between them.

This clone occurred once. The V and J genes are TRBV2 and TRBJ2-7; 7 bases map to TRBD1. V trimming: 7 bases; J trimming: 5 bases; junction bases outside the gene matches: 11. Per germline, CDR1 SNHLY and CDR2 FYNNEI. The CDR3 has 14 amino acids. CDR3 region: CASKDKGAFDEQYF. DNA for the CDR3: TGTGCCAGCAAAGACAAGGGGGCTTTCGACGAGCAGTACTTC. The entire variable domain, with the rest obtained from reference TRBV2 and TRBJ2-7, is as follows: EPEVTQTPSHQVTQMGQEVILRCVPISNHLYFYWYRQILGQKVEFLVSFYNNEISEKSEIFDDQFSVERPDGSNFTLKIRSTKLEDSAMYFCASKDKGAFDEQYFGPGTRLTVT.

This chain joins TRBV15 and TRBJ1-4; D is uncertain. This CDR3 is built from 13 residues. V was trimmed by 0 bases and J by 10 bases, leaving 9 bases between them. Germline values: CDR1 LNHNV, CDR2 YYDKDF (reference sequence). The CDR3 DNA reads TGTGCCACCAGCAGAGAACTGACTTCAAAACTGTTTTTT. It encodes CATSRELTSKLFF.

This clone came up a few times. Other nucleotide sequences from this sample produce the same CDR3. The V and J genes are TRBV5-1 and TRBJ1-1, with 9 bases fitting TRBD1. Germline CDR1 is SGHRS and CDR2 is YFSETQ. V dropped 4 bases and J dropped 1; count of bases not matched to a gene: 2. The CDR3 consists of 14 residues. In DNA, the CDR3 is TGCGCCAGCAGCCCGGACAGGGGGAACACTGAAGCTTTCTTT. Its protein is CASSPDRGNTEAFF.

This sequence joins TRBV10-3 and TRBJ1-5; a weak D match, TRBD1 (5 bases). The CDR3 consists of 17 residues. V lost 10 bases and J lost 0, with 22 bases in between. Germline loops: CDR1 ENHRY, CDR2 SYGVKD. DNA for the CDR3: TGTGCCACTACAAGTGGGGCCACCAGGGCTAGCAATCAGCCCCAGCATTTT. Protein sequence: CATTSGATRASNQPQHF.

The chain is built from TRBV29-1 and TRBJ2-6; 12 bases fit TRBD1. V gave up 4 bases and J gave up 3 bases; unmatched junction bases: 7. The CDR3 runs to 17 residues. Germline CDR1 and CDR2: SQVTM and ANQGSEA. The CDR3 reads CSVVSGTGGFGANVLTF. CDR3 bases: TGCAGCGTTGTCAGCGGGACAGGGGGCTTTGGGGCCAACGTCCTGACTTTC.

The genes are TRBV30 and TRBJ2-4, with TRBD1 matching over 8 bases. The V gene's germline CDR1 is GTSNPN and CDR2 SVGIG (reference sequence). The CDR3 is made up of 14 amino acids. The junction had 6 bases not matched to a gene; V was cut back by 7 bases and J by 1 base. The CDR3 sequence: CASATGEAKNIQYF. CDR3 nucleotide sequence: TGTGCCTCCGCGACAGGGGAGGCCAAAAACATTCAGTACTTC.

The chain is built from TRBV6-5 and TRBJ2-3, with 8 nucleotides matching TRBD2. In germline, CDR1 is MNHEY, CDR2 SVGAGI. The CDR3 is 14 residues long. With V trimmed by 5 bases and J by 5 bases, 6 bases remained unmatched. The chain's CDR3 is CASSQREMGDTQYF. The CDR3 DNA follows: TGTGCCAGCAGTCAGCGGGAGATGGGAGATACGCAGTATTTT.

This chain joins TRBV29-1 and TRBJ1-1; D uncertain. The CDR3 length is 13 residues. The V and J ends lost 6 bases and 4 bases respectively, with 15 bases between them. Germline CDR1 is SQVTM and CDR2 is ANQGSEA. Here the CDR3 reads CSVVGAWATEAFF. CDR3 nucleotides: TGCAGCGTCGTGGGTGCTTGGGCCACTGAAGCTTTCTTT. Together with reference TRBV29-1 and TRBJ1-1, the CDR3 gives the full variable domain: SAVISQKPSRDICQRGTSLTIQCQVDSQVTMMFWYRQQPGQSLTLIATANQGSEATYESGFVIDKFPISRPNLTFSTLTVSNMSPEDSSIYLCSVVGAWATEAFFGQGTRLTVV.

The chain links TRBV28 to TRBJ2-7; the D is unclear. The V end lost 5 bases, the J end lost 5 bases, and 4 bases lay between the germline ends. The CDR3 spans 10 residues. Germline CDR1 reads MDHEN; CDR2 reads SYDVKM. CDR3: CASSTHEQYF. In nucleotides, the CDR3 is TGTGCCAGCAGTACCCACGAGCAGTACTTC.

The chain carries TRBV6-1 and TRBJ1-1; D ambiguous. CDR1 is MNHNS, CDR2 SASEGT, per germline. The V end lost 4 bases, the J end lost 0 bases, and 9 bases lay between the germline ends. CDR3 length: 14 amino acids. The CDR3 DNA sequence: TGTGCCAGCAGTGGGTCACACCTGAACACTGAAGCTTTCTTT. This sequence encodes CASSGSHLNTEAFF.